This T cell receptor (beta chain) was retrieved from a study of CD8+ T cells in alopecia areata listed by TCRdb under 2018. In terms of the full investigation: Skin from C3H/HeJ donors with spontaneous alopecia (about 6-12 months old) was grafted onto female C3H/HeJ recipients aged about 7-10 weeks. Scalp clonality was compared among normal scalp (n=4), patchy alopecia areata scalp (n=8), and alopecia totalis/universalis scalp (n=8). The RNA source kit depended on sample type: the PAXgene miRNA kit for fixed scalp, the miRNeasy kit for PBMCs, and the RNeasy kit for mouse skin. Human TCRbeta sequencing covered scalp tissue and sorted CD4+ and CD8+ peripheral blood T cells from patchy and totalis/universalis alopecia areata patients and healthy controls. TCRbeta CDR3 regions were amplified by immunoSEQ multiplex PCR using 35 Vbeta forward and 13 Jbeta reverse primers. High-throughput TCRbeta sequencing was used to examine T cell clonal expansion in alopecia areata in both the C3H/HeJ mouse model and human patients. Study-wide conclusions, independent of this receptor: Scalp TCR repertoire analysis is complicated because resident alphabeta T cells in normal human skin are also sequenced, whereas mouse skin is dominated by gammadelta T cells. Compared with normal scalp, lesional scalp had higher clonality and more expanded CD8+ clones, particularly in alopecia totalis/universalis, a pattern that suggests antigenic drive. TCR sequences shared between patients were less clear than in mice, possibly partly because of HLA diversity in the patient population.

Libraries were prepared through the immunoSEQ multiplex PCR assay. RNA was extracted from all samples and reverse transcribed into cDNA as template for TCR sequencing. SuperScript III was used to make first-strand cDNA, primed with a 2:1 mix of oligo-dT and random hexamers. A synthetic immune receptor repertoire was used to measure amplification bias, and any remaining bias was corrected computationally. Sequencing of the libraries was done on Illumina HiSeq with 60 bp reads that cover the CDR3, reading from J toward V. The paper's processing steps were these. After raw reads were preprocessed to remove errors, the CDR3 was defined following IMGT conventions as running from the conserved cysteine to phenylalanine. Clonality was computed as 1 minus the Shannon entropy, with the entropy normalized by log2 of the number of productive unique TCRs. Whether each scalp clone was CD4 or CD8 was inferred by checking scalp TCRbeta sequences against the CD4 and CD8 repertoires from sorted blood. Here the immuneACCESS table is served through TCRdb, limited to in-frame sequences with V and J called. Missing clones are a known gap in these copies; in checked studies unresolved V genes cover under half, and the rest lacks a known reason. Clonal size and the V and J genes are those of that table, whereas D and trimming came from the DNA. This sample has approximately 110,000 clones, none of them a singleton. The top ten clones comprise less than 20% of the sample.

CDR1 and CDR2 are drawn from the germline V gene (reference sequence): FNHDT, SITEND. Taken from cysteine to phenylalanine, the CDR3 has 16 residues. The DNA shown is the part of the CDR3 that was read: 36 bases, in frame from base 1. Trimmed from V: 6 bases; trimmed from J: 0 bases; junction bases lacking a gene match: 6. A word on this clone: Its antigen remains undetermined. For this mouse receptor, gene names and germline sequences are murine. Read coverage stops 4 residues before the CDR3 terminus; the germline J gene supplies the remainder.

The rearrangement joined TRBV19 to TRBJ2-1, with 10 bases in between that match TRBD2. This TCR came from a C3H/HeJ mouse with alopecia areata. The mouse line in question has MHC haplotype H2-k. The sequencing input was lesional skin. CDR3 DNA, as far as it was read: TGTGCCAGCAACCCAGGACTGGGGGATAACTATGCT. This gives the protein CASNPGLGDNYA. The complete CDR3 sequence is CASNPGLGDNYAEQFF. With the rest looked up from the reference TRBV19 and TRBJ2-1 genes rather than sequenced, the full variable domain is GGIITQTPKFLIGQEGQKLTLKCQQNFNHDTMYWYRQDSGKGLRLIYYSITENDLQKGDLSEGYDASREKKSSFSLTVTSAQKNEMAVFLCASNPGLGDNYAEQFFGPGTRLTVL.